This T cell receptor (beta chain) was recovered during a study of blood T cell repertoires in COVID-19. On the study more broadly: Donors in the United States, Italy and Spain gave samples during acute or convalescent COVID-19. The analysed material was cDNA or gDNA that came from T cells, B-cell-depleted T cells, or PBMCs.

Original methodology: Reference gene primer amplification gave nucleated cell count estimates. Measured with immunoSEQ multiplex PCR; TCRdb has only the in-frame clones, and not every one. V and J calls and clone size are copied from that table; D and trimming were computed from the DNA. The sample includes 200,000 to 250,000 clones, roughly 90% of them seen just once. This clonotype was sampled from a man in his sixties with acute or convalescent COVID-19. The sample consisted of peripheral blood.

Written as DNA, the CDR3 is TGTGCCAGCAGTTCCCTACAGGGGGCATTGGGTGGCTACACCTTC. Translating gives CASSSLQGALGGYTF. The chain employs TRBV27 and TRBJ1-2; 9 bases match TRBD1. Germline trimming cut 4 bases from V and 7 bases from J; bases unmatched to any gene: 10. The V gene's germline CDR1 is MNHEY and CDR2 SMNVEV (reference sequence). This CDR3 region has 15 residues.